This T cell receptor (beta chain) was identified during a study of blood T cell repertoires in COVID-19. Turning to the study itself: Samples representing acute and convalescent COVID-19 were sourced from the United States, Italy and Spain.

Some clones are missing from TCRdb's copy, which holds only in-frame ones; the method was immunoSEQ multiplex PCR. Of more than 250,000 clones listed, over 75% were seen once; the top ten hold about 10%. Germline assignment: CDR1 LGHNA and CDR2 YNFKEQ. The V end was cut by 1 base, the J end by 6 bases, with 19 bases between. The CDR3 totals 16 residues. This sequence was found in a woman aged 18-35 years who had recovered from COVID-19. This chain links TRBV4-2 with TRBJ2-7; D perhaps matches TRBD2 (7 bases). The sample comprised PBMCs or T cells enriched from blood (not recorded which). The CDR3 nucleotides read TGTGCCAGCAGCCAAGCGGCTGGCGAGGGGGGGCTCGAGCAGTACTTC. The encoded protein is CASSQAAGEGGLEQYF.